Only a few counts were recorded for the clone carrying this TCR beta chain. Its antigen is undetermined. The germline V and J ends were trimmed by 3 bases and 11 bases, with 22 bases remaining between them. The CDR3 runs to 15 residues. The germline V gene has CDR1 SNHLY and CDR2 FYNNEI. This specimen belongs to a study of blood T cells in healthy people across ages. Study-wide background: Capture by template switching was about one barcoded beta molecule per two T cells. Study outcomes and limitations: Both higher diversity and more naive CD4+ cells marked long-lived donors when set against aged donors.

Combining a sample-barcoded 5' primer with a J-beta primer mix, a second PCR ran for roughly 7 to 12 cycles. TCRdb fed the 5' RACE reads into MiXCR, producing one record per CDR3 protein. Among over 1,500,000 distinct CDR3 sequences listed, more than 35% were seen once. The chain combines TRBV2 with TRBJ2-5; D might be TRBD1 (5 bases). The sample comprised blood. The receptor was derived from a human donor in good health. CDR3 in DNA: TGTGCCAGCAGTGATTGGGGCCGAAGAGGCGAAGGGCAGTACTTC. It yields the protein CASSDWGRRGEGQYF. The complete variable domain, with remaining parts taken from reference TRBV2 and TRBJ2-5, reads EPEVTQTPSHQVTQMGQEVILRCVPISNHLYFYWYRQILGQKVEFLVSFYNNEISEKSEIFDDQFSVERPDGSNFTLKIRSTKLEDSAMYFCASSDWGRRGEGQYFGPGTRLLVL.